This T cell receptor beta chain was obtained from a study of cytomegalovirus exposure and HLA in healthy donors. Broader study findings: TCR beta V- and J-gene trimming, according to a later analysis, was linked to a missense DCLRE1C variant. Analyzed later, most CMV-associated TCR beta chains appeared HLA-restricted. Among TCR beta chains, those listed as cytomegalovirus-associated numbered about 160.

In the PCR, 60 Vbeta and 13 Jbeta primers were used. The assay was immunoSEQ multiplex PCR, and TCRdb's table has in-frame clones only and misses some. The sample records 150,000 to 200,000 clones, around 80% being singletons. This clone was seen a single time. Its antigen is still unknown. This clonotype was obtained from a young man in good health and CMV-seronegative. Specimen: PBMCs.

CDR3 in amino acids: CASSLGGSGANVLTF. The CDR3 DNA sequence: TGTGCCAGCAGTTTGGGGGGGAGTGGGGCCAACGTCCTGACTTTC. The rearrangement links TRBV6-5 to TRBJ2-6; 7 nucleotides align to TRBD2. V gave up 4 bases and J gave up 3 bases; unmatched junction bases: 3. Germline-derived CDR1 and CDR2 are MNHEY and SVGAGI. The CDR3 covers 15 residues.